A single sample is the source of the 27 T cell receptor beta chains below, sequenced in a study of T cells in Graves' hyperthyroidism and ophthalmopathy. Amplification targeted TCR beta CDR3 regions from RNA transcripts. Using the HTBI primer set, a first-round RT-PCR was run on the TCR CDR3. From the multiplex PCR reads, TCRdb called clonotypes with MiXCR, one entry per CDR3 protein. Of some 420,000 distinct CDR3 sequences listed, roughly 13% were seen once; the top ten hold 5.3%. The sequenced sample consisted of blood. The origin of the receptors is a woman aged 18-35 years with Graves' hyperthyroidism.

This clonotype was counted a single time. A junction end diverges from the germline sequence, so it may reflect a read error. The chain combines TRBV12-3 or TRBV12-4 with TRBJ2-2, with 9 bases identical to TRBD2. CDR3 length: 15 amino acids. Written as DNA, the CDR3 is TGTGCCAGCAGTTGGAGCAGCGGGGGGCACGGGGAGATGTTTTTT. As protein: CASSWSSGGHGEMFF.

This clonotype was observed a few times. This rearrangement joins TRBV5-8 to TRBJ2-3, with no clear D. Trimming removed 2 bases from V and 4 bases from J, with 11 bases in between. This CDR3 region has 14 residues. CDR1 is SGHTS, CDR2 YDEGEE, per germline. The chain's CDR3 is CASSLRPIADTQYF. DNA for the CDR3: TGTGCCAGCAGCTTAAGGCCGATCGCAGATACGCAGTATTTT.

This clonotype was observed at least ten times. The rearrangement joins TRBV6-5 to TRBJ2-7, with 9 nucleotides matching TRBD1. V shed 2 bases and J 0 bases; nucleotides not matched to a gene: 11. The CDR3 totals 18 residues. CDR1 and CDR2 (germline): MNHEY, SVGAGI. CDR3 sequence reads: CASSYRDRASGASYEQYF. The DNA for the CDR3 is TGTGCCAGCAGTTACAGGGACAGGGCCAGCGGAGCCTCCTACGAGCAGTACTTC.

The genes are TRBV28 and TRBJ1-1, with TRBD1 matching over 10 bases. CDR1 MDHEN and CDR2 SYDVKM come from the germline V gene. The CDR3 is 15 amino acids. V shed 8 bases, J shed 4 bases, and the junction held 10 bases outside the gene matches. This CDR3 is CASQGSGQGSTEAFF. CDR3 sequence (DNA): TGTGCCAGCCAGGGGTCGGGACAGGGGAGCACTGAAGCTTTCTTT.

The J gene is TRBJ2-3, the V gene TRBV28; tentatively, D is TRBD1 or TRBD2 (5 bases each). The CDR3 totals 17 residues. Per the germline V gene, CDR1 is MDHEN and CDR2 is SYDVKM. Trimming removed 0 bases from V and 0 bases from J, with 13 bases in between. The CDR3 protein is CASSLWDFRDSTDTQYF. The CDR3 DNA is TGTGCCAGCAGTTTATGGGATTTCCGGGACAGCACAGATACGCAGTATTTT.

As regards this clonotype: This clone may be a read error of a much larger clone one base away. The CDR3 does not end in the conserved phenylalanine or tryptophan, so this is likely a read error. V and J are TRBV12-3 or TRBV12-4 and TRBJ2-3; 10 nucleotides line up with TRBD2. V lost 5 bases, J lost 2 bases, and 10 bases stayed unmatched. This CDR3 spans 17 amino acids. The CDR3 coding sequence is TGTGCCAGCAGTCCCCTAGTGGGGACTAGCGACACAGATACGCAGTATTCT. Translation gives CASSPLVGTSDTDTQYS.

Many counts were recorded for this clonotype. The CDR3 DNA is TGTGCCAGCAGCCCCCAGATCATGCTTAGCAATCAGCCCCAGCATTTT. It encodes CASSPQIMLSNQPQHF. The rearrangement uses TRBV28 and TRBJ1-5; the D is unclear. Germline assignment: CDR1 MDHEN and CDR2 SYDVKM. Trimming removed 6 bases from V and 0 bases from J, with 15 bases in between. The CDR3 length is 16 residues.

This clonotype was seen ten or more times. V gene TRBV6-1 combines with J gene TRBJ2-2, with a possible D match to TRBD1 (6 bases). Trimming removed 6 bases from V and 0 bases from J, with 17 bases in between. The CDR3 spans 17 residues. Germline V gives CDR1 MNHNS, CDR2 SASEGT. CDR3 nucleotides: TGTGCCAGCAGAGACCAGGGGATGGTTGCGAACACCGGGGAGCTGTTTTTT. Amino acids: CASRDQGMVANTGELFF.

This clonotype was seen a few times. The chain employs TRBV4-2 and TRBJ1-6, with D unresolved. CDR3 length: 15 residues. The ends were cut back, 5 bases at V and 10 bases at J, with 18 bases in the middle. The germline CDR1 and CDR2 sequences are LGHNA and YNFKEQ. The CDR3, as DNA: TGTGCCAGCAGCGCTTCGGGGAGTGGAAACTCACCCCTCCACTTT. It yields the protein CASSASGSGNSPLHF.

This chain links TRBV4-1 with TRBJ2-1; 9 nucleotides agree with TRBD2. The CDR3 has 19 amino acids. J was trimmed by 0 bases and V by 0 bases; bases with no gene match: 9. The germline V gene has CDR1 MGHRA and CDR2 YSYEKL. The CDR3 coding sequence is TGCGCCAGCAGCCAAGATCGACTAGCGGCCCGGGGCTCCTACAATGAGCAGTTCTTC. As protein: CASSQDRLAARGSYNEQFF.

This clonotype occurred a few times. The chain is built from TRBV4-1 and TRBJ2-1; 11 nucleotides match TRBD2. This CDR3 region has 16 residues. The germline V gene has CDR1 MGHRA and CDR2 YSYEKL. V dropped 2 bases and J dropped 2; count of bases not matched to a gene: 2. The DNA of the CDR3 is TGCGCCAGCAGCCAACAGACTAGCGGGACCTACAATGAGCAGTTCTTC. It translates to CASSQQTSGTYNEQFF.

Many counts were recorded for this clonotype. The gene calls are TRBV20-1 and TRBJ2-5; 8 bases align to TRBD2. Germline trimming cut 1 base from V and 4 bases from J; bases unmatched to any gene: 2. This CDR3 has 13 residues. Germline V gene data show CDR1 as DFQATT and CDR2 as SNEGSKA (reference sequence). The CDR3 loop is CSARVGTRETQYF. The CDR3 DNA sequence: TGCAGTGCTAGAGTCGGGACTAGAGAGACCCAGTACTTC.

This clonotype was found a few times. The chain combines TRBV6-2 or TRBV6-3 with TRBJ2-1; 8 positions agree with TRBD2. J lost 7 bases, V lost 7 bases, and 9 bases had no gene match. CDR1 and CDR2 (germline): MNHEY, SVGEGT. This CDR3 region has 14 residues. CDR3 nucleotide sequence: TGTGCCAGCACCGATAGCGGGACTTGGAATGAGCAGTTCTTC. Its protein is CASTDSGTWNEQFF.

This clonotype occurred a few times. The V and J genes are TRBV5-5 and TRBJ2-7, with D perhaps matching TRBD2 (6 bases). The germline V gene encodes CDR1 SGHKS and CDR2 YYEKEE (reference sequence). With 4 bases removed from V and 2 bases from J, the gap between germline ends came to 10 bases. This CDR3 has 13 amino acids. The CDR3 loop is CASSRWGAYEQYF. The CDR3 DNA reads as TGTGCCAGCAGCCGTTGGGGGGCCTACGAGCAGTACTTC.

At least ten counts were recorded for this clonotype. The rearrangement links TRBV29-1 to TRBJ2-2; possibly TRBD1 for D (7 bases). Germline CDR1 is SQVTM and CDR2 is ANQGSEA. Trimming cost V 4 bases and J 2 bases, with 14 bases left between them. The CDR3 length is 15 residues. The CDR3, as DNA: TGCAGCGTTGGTCAGGGGGGAGGCAACACCGGGGAGCTGTTTTTT. This codes for CSVGQGGGNTGELFF.

The gene calls are TRBV2 and TRBJ1-2; 12 positions match TRBD1. The CDR3 runs 15 residues. Germline V CDR1 and CDR2: SNHLY, FYNNEI. V trimming: 4 bases; J trimming: 2 bases; junction bases outside the gene matches: 2. CDR3 amino acids: CASSAGTGGNYGYTF. The CDR3 DNA reads TGTGCCAGCAGTGCCGGGACAGGGGGCAACTATGGCTACACCTTC.

This chain connects TRBV7-9 to TRBJ2-3; no firm D call. Germline values: CDR1 SEHNR, CDR2 FQNEAQ (reference sequence). CDR3 length: 15 residues. Trimming took 5 bases from V and 0 from J, leaving 12 bases between them. CDR3 sequence reads: CASSRNNPSTDTQYF. DNA for the CDR3: TGTGCCAGCAGCCGGAACAACCCTAGCACAGATACGCAGTATTTT.

The table lists this clonotype with many counts. This chain connects TRBV7-6 to TRBJ2-7, with 7 bases matching TRBD2. Germline CDR1 is SGHVS and CDR2 is FNYEAQ. This CDR3 spans 16 amino acids. With V trimmed by 5 bases and J by 6 bases, 16 bases remained unmatched. The CDR3 coding sequence is TGTGCCAGCAGCCTCGGGGGGAATAGCGCAGGACCCGAGCAGTACTTC. Residues: CASSLGGNSAGPEQYF.

The table lists this clonotype with many counts. V and J are TRBV2 and TRBJ1-1; maybe TRBD1 (6 bases). The CDR3 extends over 13 amino acids. With 3 bases removed from V and 6 bases from J, the gap between germline ends came to 11 bases. Germline lookup yields CDR1 SNHLY and CDR2 FYNNEI. CDR3 amino acids: CASSEWTAPEAFF. The CDR3 DNA follows: TGTGCCAGCAGTGAGTGGACAGCTCCTGAAGCTTTCTTT.

The sample holds many counts of this clonotype. In DNA, the CDR3 is TGTGCCAGCAGCCAACAGGGACCCTCCTACGAGCAGTACTTC. Encoded protein: CASSQQGPSYEQYF. The chain recombines TRBV5-6 with TRBJ2-7; D is perhaps TRBD1 (6 bases). Trimming shortened V by 4 bases and J by 0 bases, and 11 bases separated the two germline ends. Germline CDR1 and CDR2: SGHDT and YYEEEE. The CDR3 sequence is 14 residues long.

This clonotype was found many times. This chain joins TRBV28 and TRBJ1-2; 7 nucleotides align to TRBD1. This CDR3 has 16 amino acids. Losses at the gene ends were 6 bases for V and 3 bases for J; bases not matched to a gene: 13. Germline V gene data show CDR1 as MDHEN and CDR2 as SYDVKM. The CDR3 nucleotides are TGTGCCAGCAGATATAATAAGGGGGCCCCAGACTATGGCTACACCTTC. This sequence encodes CASRYNKGAPDYGYTF.

In its sample, this clonotype was seen many times. The V call is TRBV10-3, the J call TRBJ2-7; D is undetermined. Germline V gives CDR1 ENHRY, CDR2 SYGVKD. V gave up 4 bases and J gave up 1 base, with 8 bases separating them. There are 13 residues in the CDR3. DNA for the CDR3: TGTGCCATCAGTGGCACAGAGTCCTACGAGCAGTACTTC. Translated: CAISGTESYEQYF.

At least ten counts were recorded for this clonotype. This chain joins TRBV12-3 or TRBV12-4 and TRBJ2-5; 10 positions agree with TRBD1. Trimming took 8 bases from V and 5 from J; bases not matched to a gene: 8. The length of the CDR3 is 14 residues. The CDR3 sequence: CASRDRGAGETQYF. For the CDR3, the DNA is TGTGCCAGCCGGGACAGGGGAGCGGGGGAGACCCAGTACTTC.

This clonotype appeared a few times. The chain joins TRBV6-1 to TRBJ2-2; no firm D call. Germline V gene sequence: CDR1 MNHNS, CDR2 SASEGT. V was trimmed by 1 base and J by 5 bases, leaving 8 bases between them. CDR3 length: 14 amino acids. CDR3 loop: CASSEGVSTGELFF. The CDR3 DNA is TGTGCCAGCAGTGAAGGTGTCAGTACCGGGGAGCTGTTTTTT.

CDR3: CASSETADYNEQFF. In DNA form, the CDR3 reads TGTGCCAGCAGTGAGACAGCAGATTACAATGAGCAGTTCTTC. The V call is TRBV2, the J call TRBJ2-1; D is possibly TRBD1 (5 bases). The germline V and J ends were trimmed by 3 bases and 4 bases, with 10 bases remaining between them. The CDR3 is 14 amino acids. The germline CDR1 and CDR2 sequences are SNHLY and FYNNEI.

The chain uses TRBV9 and TRBJ2-1, with 7 bases identical to TRBD2. Germline values: CDR1 SGDLS, CDR2 YYNGEE. With V trimmed by 6 bases and J by 1 base, 7 bases remained unmatched. The CDR3 loop spans 15 amino acids. In DNA form, the CDR3 reads TGTGCCAGCACCTCGGGGGGATTTTCCTACAATGAGCAGTTCTTC. This sequence encodes CASTSGGFSYNEQFF. Full variable domain (remainder filled in from reference TRBV9 and TRBJ2-1): DSGVTQTPKHLITATGQRVTLRCSPRSGDLSVYWYQQSLDQGLQFLIQYYNGEERAKGNILERFSAQQFPDLHSELNLSSLELGDSALYFCASTSGGFSYNEQFFGPGTRLTVL.

Points on this clonotype: With a much larger clone just one base away, this may be a read error. The rearrangement links TRBV18 to TRBJ2-1; D unresolved. Trimming took off 2 bases at V and 10 bases at J, with 15 bases between the two ends. This CDR3 has 14 residues. Germline CDR1 reads KGHSH; CDR2 reads LQKENI. The CDR3 spells CASSPTQSGHEQFF. CDR3 nucleotide sequence: TGTGCCAGCTCACCAACCCAGTCGGGCCACGAGCAGTTCTTC.